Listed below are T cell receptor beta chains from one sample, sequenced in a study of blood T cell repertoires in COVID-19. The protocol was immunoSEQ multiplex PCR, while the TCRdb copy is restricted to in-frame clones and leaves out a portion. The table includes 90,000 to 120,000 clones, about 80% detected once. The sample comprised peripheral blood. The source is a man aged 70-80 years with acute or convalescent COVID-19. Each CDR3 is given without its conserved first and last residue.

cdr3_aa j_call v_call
ASSRGTDNEAF TRBJ1-1 TRBV12-3/TRBV12-4
ASSPQGTNTGELF TRBJ2-2 TRBV7-2
ASSISGGGNTEAF TRBJ1-1 TRBV11-2
ASSPNINSPLH TRBJ1-6 TRBV12-3/TRBV12-4
ASSVAQGIGSPLH TRBJ1-6 TRBV9
ASSPRLAGETQY TRBJ2-5 TRBV3-1/TRBV3-2
ASSLWTANYGYT TRBJ1-2 TRBV7-9
ASSWGGTTDTQY TRBJ2-3 TRBV5-4
ASSLKRDQPQH TRBJ1-5 TRBV7-2
ASSYSPSGVTDTQY TRBJ2-3 TRBV6-5
ASSLNGGSYNEQF TRBJ2-1 TRBV5-4
ASSLGGGGADTQY TRBJ2-3 TRBV7-9
ASSAQSGLYNEKLF TRBJ1-4 TRBV7-2
ASSRTGGYTDTQY TRBJ2-3 TRBV7-3
SVARETQY TRBJ2-5 TRBV29-1
ASSQRAYNSPLH TRBJ1-6 TRBV5-8
ASSLAQANEKLF TRBJ1-4 TRBV5-1
ASSLMGDFNSPLH TRBJ1-6 TRBV7-9
ASSALTVTGNTIY TRBJ1-3 TRBV6-5
ASIRTGKAYEQY TRBJ2-7 TRBV5-6
ASSRAATNEKLF TRBJ1-4 TRBV7-8
AISETAGGINTEAF TRBJ1-1 TRBV10-3
AISELNQPQH TRBJ1-5 TRBV10-3
ASSVEAAGGYEQY TRBJ2-7 TRBV9